These T cell receptor beta chains were read from a single sample in a study of long-term antiretroviral therapy in people with HIV. Sequencing used immunoSEQ multiplex PCR; TCRdb keeps in-frame clones, though not all of them. The data show under 30,000 clones, with around 95% seen just once and 3.1% held by the top ten. The source material was unsorted PBMCs, sampled 5.3 years after starting antiretroviral therapy. The receptors were gathered from a man aged 50 to 59 with HIV. Both conserved end residues are part of each CDR3. The D gene is left open where the match is weak. Where a row states a size, it is once, few, many or the class of an expanded clone; other rows omit it.

CDR3aa: CASSQGVVVGTGLTPLHF
CDR3nt: TGTGCCAGCAGCCAAGGTGTCGTAGTCGGGACAGGGCTTACACCCCTCCACTTT
abundance: once
j_gene: TRBJ1-6
d_gene: TRBD1
v_gene: TRBV14

CDR3aa: CASSAGTGGGYGYTF
CDR3nt: TGTGCCAGCAGCGCAGGGACAGGGGGTGGATATGGCTACACCTTC
abundance: once
j_gene: TRBJ1-2
d_gene: TRBD1
v_gene: TRBV9

CDR3aa: CAWSSRQGGYEQYF
CDR3nt: TGTGCCTGGAGTTCCCGACAGGGAGGGTACGAGCAGTACTTC
abundance: .
j_gene: TRBJ2-7
d_gene: .
v_gene: TRBV30

CDR3aa: CASSQGRMVGRLNPYEQYF
CDR3nt: TGCGCCAGCAGCCAAGGAAGGATGGTCGGGCGGCTCAATCCCTACGAGCAGTACTTC
abundance: .
j_gene: TRBJ2-7
d_gene: .
v_gene: TRBV4-1

CDR3aa: CASSQPRTGRMEQYF
CDR3nt: TGCGCCAGCAGTCAACCCAGGACAGGGAGAATGGAGCAGTACTTC
abundance: .
j_gene: TRBJ2-7
d_gene: TRBD1
v_gene: TRBV23-1

CDR3aa: CASSSSPSGGYTF
CDR3nt: TGTGCCAGCAGTTCCAGCCCTTCGGGTGGCTACACCTTC
abundance: .
j_gene: TRBJ1-2
d_gene: .
v_gene: TRBV6-6

CDR3aa: CASSTELAGESDTQYF
CDR3nt: TGTGCCAGCAGCACCGAACTAGCGGGGGAATCAGATACGCAGTATTTT
abundance: .
j_gene: TRBJ2-3
d_gene: TRBD2
v_gene: TRBV7-6

CDR3aa: CASSEGPGSNQPQHF
CDR3nt: TGTGCCAGCAGTGAAGGCCCAGGGAGCAATCAGCCCCAGCATTTT
abundance: .
j_gene: TRBJ1-5
d_gene: .
v_gene: TRBV6-1

CDR3aa: CASSSGLAGIYEQFF
CDR3nt: TGTGCCAGCAGCTCCGGACTAGCGGGTATCTATGAGCAGTTCTTC
abundance: .
j_gene: TRBJ2-1
d_gene: TRBD2
v_gene: TRBV9

CDR3aa: CASSPSTSSFYEQYF
CDR3nt: TGTGCCAGCAGTCCTTCGACTAGCAGCTTCTACGAGCAGTACTTC
abundance: .
j_gene: TRBJ2-7
d_gene: TRBD2
v_gene: TRBV27

CDR3aa: CASSPLRRNTGELFF
CDR3nt: TGTGCCAGCAGCCCCCTTCGCAGGAACACCGGGGAGCTGTTTTTT
abundance: .
j_gene: TRBJ2-2
d_gene: .
v_gene: TRBV11-2

CDR3aa: CASSLGQNSPLHF
CDR3nt: TGTGCCAGCAGCTTGGGACAGAATTCACCCCTCCACTTT
abundance: .
j_gene: TRBJ1-6
d_gene: TRBD1
v_gene: TRBV9